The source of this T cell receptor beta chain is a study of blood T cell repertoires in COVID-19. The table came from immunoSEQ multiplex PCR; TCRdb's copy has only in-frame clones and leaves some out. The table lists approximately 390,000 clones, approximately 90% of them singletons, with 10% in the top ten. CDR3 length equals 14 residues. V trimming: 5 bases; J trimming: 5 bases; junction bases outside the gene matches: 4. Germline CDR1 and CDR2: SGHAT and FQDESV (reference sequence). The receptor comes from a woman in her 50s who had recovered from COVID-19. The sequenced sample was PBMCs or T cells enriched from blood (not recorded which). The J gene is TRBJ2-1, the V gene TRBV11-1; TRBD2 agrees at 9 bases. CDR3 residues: CASSRGGEHNEQFF. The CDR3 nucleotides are TGTGCCAGCAGCCGCGGGGGGGAACACAATGAGCAGTTCTTC.